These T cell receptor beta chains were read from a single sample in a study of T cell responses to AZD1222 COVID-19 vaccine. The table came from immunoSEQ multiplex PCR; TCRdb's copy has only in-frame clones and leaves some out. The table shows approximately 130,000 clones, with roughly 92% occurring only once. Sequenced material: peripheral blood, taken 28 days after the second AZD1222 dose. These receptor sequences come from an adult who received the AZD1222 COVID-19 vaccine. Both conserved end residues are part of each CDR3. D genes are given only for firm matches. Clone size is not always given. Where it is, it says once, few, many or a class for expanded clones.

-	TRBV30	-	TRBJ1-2	TGTGCCTGGTGGAGTCGGGGCCGCGGCTACACCTTC	CAWWSRGRGYTF
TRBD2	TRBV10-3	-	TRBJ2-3	TGTGCCATCAGCGGGGGGGGATCAGATACGCAGTATTTT	CAISGGGSDTQYF
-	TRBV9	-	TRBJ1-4	TGTGCCAGCAGCGGAGGACCGGCTGGAAAACTGTTTTTT	CASSGGPAGKLFF
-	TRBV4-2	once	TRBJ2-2	TGTGCCAGCAGCAACCAGTTGGGTACCGGGGAGCTGTTTTTT	CASSNQLGTGELFF
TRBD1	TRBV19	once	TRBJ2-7	TGTGCCAGTCGACAGGGCGTTGGCGAGCAGTACTTC	CASRQGVGEQYF
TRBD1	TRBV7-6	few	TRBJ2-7	TGTGCCAGCAGCTCGGACAGGGGGCGCGAGCAGTACTTC	CASSSDRGREQYF
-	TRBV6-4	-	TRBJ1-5	TGTGCCAGCAGTCAATCGGGGGGGCCCCAGCATTTT	CASSQSGGPQHF
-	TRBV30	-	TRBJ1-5	TGTGCCTGGAGTGGGGACACCTCCAATCAGCCCCAGCATTTT	CAWSGDTSNQPQHF
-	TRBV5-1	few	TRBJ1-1	TGCGCCAGCAGCTTGGCCGCTTCGAACACTGAAGCTTTCTTT	CASSLAASNTEAFF
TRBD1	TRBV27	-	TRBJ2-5	TGTGCCAGCAGTTGGACAGGGGGCGAGACCCAGTACTTC	CASSWTGGETQYF
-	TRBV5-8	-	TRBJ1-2	TGTGCCAGCAGCTTTCTATTGGGCTACACCTTC	CASSFLLGYTF
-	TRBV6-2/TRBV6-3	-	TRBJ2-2	TGTGCCAGCAGTTACGGGACGGCTGCCACCGGGGAGCTGTTTTTT	CASSYGTAATGELFF
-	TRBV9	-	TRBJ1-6	TGTGCCAGCAGCGTAGACGGAGGATACGGATCACCCCTCCACTTT	CASSVDGGYGSPLHF
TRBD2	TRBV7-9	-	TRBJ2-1	TGTGCCAGCAGCTCGGGACTAGCGGGGTGGGTCGATGAGCAGTTCTTC	CASSSGLAGWVDEQFF
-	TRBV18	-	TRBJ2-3	TGTGCCAGCTCACCACGATCTGGGGCTAGCACAGATACGCAGTATTTT	CASSPRSGASTDTQYF
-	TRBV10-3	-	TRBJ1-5	TGTGCCATCAGTGAGTCGGAGGCAGCCAGGAGCAATCAGCCCCAGCATTTT	CAISESEAARSNQPQHF
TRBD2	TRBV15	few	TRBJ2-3	TGTGCCACCAGCAGCTCCTCCGGGACTAGCGGAGAATCTAGCACAGATACGCAGTATTTT	CATSSSSGTSGESSTDTQYF
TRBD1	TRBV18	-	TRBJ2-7	TGTGCCAGCTCACCCGGGACAGGGTGGAGCTCCTACGAGCAGTACTTC	CASSPGTGWSSYEQYF
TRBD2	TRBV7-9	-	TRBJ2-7	TGTGCCAGCAGCGGGGGACTAGCGGGAGAAGGCGAGCAGTACTTC	CASSGGLAGEGEQYF
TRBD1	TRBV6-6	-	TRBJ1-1	TGTGCCAGCAGTTACCAGGGGGAGAACACTGAAGCTTTCTTT	CASSYQGENTEAFF
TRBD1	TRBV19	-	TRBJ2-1	TGTGCCAGTAGTGTCACCGGGACAGGGAGTAATGAGCAGTTCTTC	CASSVTGTGSNEQFF
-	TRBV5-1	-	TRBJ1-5	TGCGCCAGCGGCTCAGGGGACAGCAATCAGCCCCAGCATTTT	CASGSGDSNQPQHF
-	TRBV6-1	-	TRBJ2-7	TGTGCCAGCAGTGAAATAGGGGGGGGTATGAAGCAGTACTTC	CASSEIGGGMKQYF
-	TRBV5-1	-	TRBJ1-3	TGCGCCAGCAGCTTGGCCCAGGGAGAGGGAAACACCATATATTTT	CASSLAQGEGNTIYF
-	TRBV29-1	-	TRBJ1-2	TGCAGCGTTGTCCGGGACTATGGCTACACCTTC	CSVVRDYGYTF
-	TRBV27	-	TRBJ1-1	TGTGCCAGCAGAAAGTGGGGTCCGAATGAAGCTTTCTTT	CASRKWGPNEAFF
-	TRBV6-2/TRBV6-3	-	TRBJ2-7	TGTGCCAGCAGTTTGGGACACTACGAGCAGTACTTC	CASSLGHYEQYF
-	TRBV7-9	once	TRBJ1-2	TGTGCCAGCAGCTTGTCCGGTGGTCGTCCTGGCTACACCTTC	CASSLSGGRPGYTF
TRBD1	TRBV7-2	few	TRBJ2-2	TGTGCCAGCAGCTTAGCGGGACAGTACACCGGGGAGCTGTTTTTT	CASSLAGQYTGELFF
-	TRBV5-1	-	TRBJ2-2	TGCGCCAGCAGCTGGCCGGGTACCGGGGAGCTGTTTTTT	CASSWPGTGELFF
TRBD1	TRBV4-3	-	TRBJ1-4	TGCGCCAGCAGCCAAGAGGGCAGGGGGGATGAAAAACTGTTTTTT	CASSQEGRGDEKLFF
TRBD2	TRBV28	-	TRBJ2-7	TGTGCCAGCAGTTACCCCCTAGCGGGAGTCTACGAGCAGTACTTC	CASSYPLAGVYEQYF
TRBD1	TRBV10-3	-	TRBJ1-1	TGTGCCATCAGTGAGTGGGGACAGGGCGGCACTGAAGCTTTCTTT	CAISEWGQGGTEAFF
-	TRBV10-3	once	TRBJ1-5	TGTGCCATCAGTGAGTCGTCTGGGACCAACAATCAGCCCCAGCATTTT	CAISESSGTNNQPQHF
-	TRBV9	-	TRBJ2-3	TGTGCCAGCAGCGTAGACCAGGGGGGAAATACGCAGTATTTT	CASSVDQGGNTQYF
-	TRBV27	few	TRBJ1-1	TGTGCCAGCAGCACTTTCGGTAGTACTGAAGCTTTCTTT	CASSTFGSTEAFF
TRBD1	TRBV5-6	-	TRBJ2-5	TGTGCCAGCAGCCTCGTTGGGACAGGCCAAGAGACCCAGTACTTC	CASSLVGTGQETQYF
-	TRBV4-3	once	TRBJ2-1	TGCGCCAGCAGCCAAGATAGGAGGCCTGGTCAGTTCTTC	CASSQDRRPGQFF
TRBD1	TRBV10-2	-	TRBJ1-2	TGCGCCAGCAGTGAAGGGACAGACGATGGCTACACCTTC	CASSEGTDDGYTF
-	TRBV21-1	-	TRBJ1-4	TGTGCCAGCAGCAAAGGCGGCAGATACAATGAAAAACTGTTTTTT	CASSKGGRYNEKLFF
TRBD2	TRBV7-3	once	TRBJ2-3	TGTGCCAGCAGCTTACTAGCGGGAGGGGTAGATACGCAGTATTTT	CASSLLAGGVDTQYF
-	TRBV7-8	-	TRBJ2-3	TGTGCCAGCAGCCCCTCGCGTGGCGGGGTCCGCACAGATACGCAGTATTTT	CASSPSRGGVRTDTQYF